The 10 T cell receptor beta chains in this list originate from one sample, sequenced in a study of T cell changes during pregnancy in multiple sclerosis. Clones were sequenced by immunoSEQ multiplex PCR, and TCRdb holds only the in-frame ones, with some missing. Of approximately 88,000 clones listed, around 96% were seen once; the top ten hold more than 1%. Sequencing was performed on peripheral blood, taken in the second trimester of pregnancy. Every receptor here comes from a female donor with multiple sclerosis, enrolled in a pregnancy study.

V usage is TRBV18 and J usage is TRBJ1-1; TRBD1 matches at 10 bases. Germline CDR1 KGHSH, CDR2 LQKENI. The CDR3 consists of 16 residues. The trim removed 5 bases at V and 4 bases at J, leaving 10 bases unmatched. CDR3 in amino acids: CASSVKPGQGITEAFF. Written as DNA, the CDR3 is TGTGCCAGCTCAGTCAAACCGGGACAGGGGATCACTGAAGCTTTCTTT.

The chain recombines TRBV27 with TRBJ2-7; 8 positions match TRBD1. This CDR3 comprises 15 residues. The V gene end was trimmed by 4 bases and the J gene end by 1 base; junction bases not matched to a gene: 6. Germline V gene sequence: CDR1 MNHEY, CDR2 SMNVEV (reference sequence). The DNA of the CDR3 is TGTGCCAGCAGTTCCCACGGGACAGGATCCTACGAGCAGTACTTC. It is translated as CASSSHGTGSYEQYF.

This rearrangement joins TRBV20-1 to TRBJ2-7; D remains unclear. The ends were cut back, 4 bases at V and 5 bases at J, with 6 bases in the middle. This CDR3 has 10 amino acids. CDR1 and CDR2 from the germline V gene are DFQATT and SNEGSKA (reference sequence). This CDR3 is CSATGHEQYF. The CDR3 DNA reads TGCAGTGCTACAGGTCACGAGCAGTACTTC.

V is TRBV6-5 and J is TRBJ1-3, with D uncertain. V was shortened by 8 bases and J by 0 bases, with 11 bases between the two germline ends. The CDR3 runs to 14 residues. Germline assignment: CDR1 MNHEY and CDR2 SVGAGI. DNA for the CDR3: TGTGCCAGCCGTAGAAAGCCCTCTGGAAACACCATATATTTT. Its protein product is CASRRKPSGNTIYF.

The chain combines TRBV2 with TRBJ1-4; D is perhaps TRBD1 (5 bases). V was pared by 4 bases and J by 7 bases, with 10 bases between. The V gene's germline CDR1 is SNHLY and CDR2 FYNNEI. CDR3 length: 13 residues. CDR3 nucleotide sequence: TGTGCCAGCAGTGCAGGGTTGATTGAAAAACTGTTTTTT. Protein sequence: CASSAGLIEKLFF. Variable domain in full (rest from reference TRBV2 and TRBJ1-4): EPEVTQTPSHQVTQMGQEVILRCVPISNHLYFYWYRQILGQKVEFLVSFYNNEISEKSEIFDDQFSVERPDGSNFTLKIRSTKLEDSAMYFCASSAGLIEKLFFGSGTQLSVL.

The chain joins TRBV27 to TRBJ2-7, with D perhaps TRBD2 (5 bases). The CDR3 is 14 amino acids. CDR1 is MNHEY and CDR2 is SMNVEV in the germline V gene (reference sequence). The V and J ends lost 3 bases and 4 bases respectively, with 13 bases between them. The chain's CDR3 is CASSFASGMYEQYF. The CDR3 region has the DNA TGTGCCAGCAGTTTTGCATCCGGGATGTACGAGCAGTACTTC.

This rearrangement joins TRBV1 to TRBJ1-1; TRBD1 reflects the table's D call only, with no check against the DNA. TRBV1 is recorded as a pseudogene. The CDR3 covers 13 residues. The CDR3 sequence: CTSSQALNTEAFF. CDR3 in DNA: TGCACCAGCAGCCAGGCTTTAAACACTGAAGCTTTCTTT.

This chain connects TRBV30 to TRBJ1-5, with D possibly matching TRBD1 (6 bases). Germline V gives CDR1 GTSNPN, CDR2 SVGIG (reference sequence). There are 13 residues in the CDR3. Trimming left V 6 bases short and J 6 bases short, with 15 bases between. DNA of the CDR3: TGTGCCTGTGCAGGGGCTGCGGGTCAGCCCCAGCATTTT. Residues: CACAGAAGQPQHF.

The sample holds one count of this clone. This rearrangement joins TRBV7-8 to TRBJ1-1, with TRBD1 identical over 9 bases. Trimming removed 4 bases from V and 2 bases from J; junction bases left unmatched: 5. The germline V gene has CDR1 SGHVS and CDR2 FQNEAQ. This CDR3 is built from 15 residues. The CDR3 here is CASSSGGQGNTEAFF. The CDR3, as DNA: TGTGCCAGCAGCTCTGGGGGACAGGGCAACACTGAAGCTTTCTTT. Full variable domain (remainder filled in from reference TRBV7-8 and TRBJ1-1): GAGVSQSPRYKVAKRGQDVALRCDPISGHVSLFWYQQALGQGPEFLTYFQNEAQLDKSGLPSDRFFAERPEGSVSTLKIQRTQQEDSAVYLCASSSGGQGNTEAFFGQGTRLTVV.

The rearrangement links TRBV28 to TRBJ2-7; 8 nucleotides match TRBD1. The CDR3 contains 14 residues. Germline CDR1 is MDHEN and CDR2 is SYDVKM. Losses at the gene ends were 5 bases for V and 7 bases for J; bases not matched to a gene: 10. CDR3 nucleotide sequence: TGTGCCAGCAGTGAAGGACAGGGAATAAGAGAGCAGTACTTC. Translated, it gives CASSEGQGIREQYF.